The rows below give T cell receptor beta chains drawn from one sample of a study of naive and memory T cell subsets. TCRdb processed the UMI-ligation and nested PCR reads anew with MiXCR; each CDR3 protein has one entry. Of about 120,000 distinct CDR3 sequences listed, 36% are singletons. The sample consisted of central memory CD4+ T cells from blood. These receptors were taken from a human donor in good health. CDR3s include the opening cysteine and the closing phenylalanine or tryptophan. A D gene is named only where the DNA matches it firmly. Not all rows give a size; the values are once, few, many and, for expanded clones, a class.

V,J,size,D,length,CDR3,DNA
TRBV6-1,TRBJ2-2,once,TRBD2,14,CASGLAINTGELFF,TGTGCCAGTGGACTAGCCATTAACACCGGGGAGCTGTTTTTT
TRBV20-1,TRBJ2-7,NA,NA,13,CSALGDTMYEQYF,TGCAGTGCTTTGGGGGACACCATGTACGAGCAGTACTTC
TRBV15,TRBJ2-7,many,TRBD2,15,CATSREGSGSYEQYF,TGTGCCACCAGCAGAGAGGGTAGCGGGAGCTACGAGCAGTACTTC
TRBV12-3/TRBV12-4,TRBJ2-1,NA,NA,13,CASSLGTSTEQFF,TGTGCCAGCAGTTTGGGGACTTCGACTGAGCAGTTCTTC
TRBV6-5,TRBJ1-6,few,NA,16,CASSYVGNSLVSPLHF,TGTGCCAGCAGTTATGTTGGGAATAGTCTGGTTTCACCCCTCCACTTT
TRBV7-6,TRBJ1-3,NA,NA,14,CASARMDSGNTIYF,TGTGCCAGCGCACGGATGGACTCTGGAAACACCATATATTTT
TRBV7-2,TRBJ1-3,few,NA,16,CASSLGPRLSGNTIYF,TGTGCCAGCAGCTTAGGTCCTAGGCTCTCTGGAAACACCATATATTTT
TRBV24-1,TRBJ2-1,NA,TRBD1,17,CATSENPWDRKGTEQFF,TGTGCCACCAGTGAGAACCCCTGGGACAGGAAAGGCACTGAGCAGTTCTTC
TRBV20-1,TRBJ1-2,NA,NA,14,CRAHSSGAVYGYTF,TGCAGAGCCCATTCGTCGGGGGCGGTCTATGGCTACACCTTC
TRBV7-2,TRBJ2-7,few,NA,16,CASSFPPDSRSAEQYF,TGTGCCAGCAGCTTCCCCCCGGACAGCCGATCGGCCGAGCAGTACTTC
TRBV19,TRBJ2-1,few,NA,12,CASIGPYNEQFF,TGTGCCAGTATAGGCCCCTACAATGAGCAGTTCTTC
TRBV29-1,TRBJ2-7,many,NA,13,CSVNLESPYEQYF,TGCAGCGTTAATCTGGAGAGCCCCTACGAGCAGTACTTC